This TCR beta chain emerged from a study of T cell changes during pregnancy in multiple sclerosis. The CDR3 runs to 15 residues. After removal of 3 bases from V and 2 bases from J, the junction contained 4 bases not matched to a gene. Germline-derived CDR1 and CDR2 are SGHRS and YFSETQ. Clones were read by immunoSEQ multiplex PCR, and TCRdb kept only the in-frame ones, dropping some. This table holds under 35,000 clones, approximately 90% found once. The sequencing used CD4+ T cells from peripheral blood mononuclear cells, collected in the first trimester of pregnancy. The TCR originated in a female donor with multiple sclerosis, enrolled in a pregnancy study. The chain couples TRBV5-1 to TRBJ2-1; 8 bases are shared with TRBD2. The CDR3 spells CASSSPGLAYNEQFF. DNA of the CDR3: TGCGCCAGCAGCTCCCCGGGACTAGCCTACAATGAGCAGTTCTTC.